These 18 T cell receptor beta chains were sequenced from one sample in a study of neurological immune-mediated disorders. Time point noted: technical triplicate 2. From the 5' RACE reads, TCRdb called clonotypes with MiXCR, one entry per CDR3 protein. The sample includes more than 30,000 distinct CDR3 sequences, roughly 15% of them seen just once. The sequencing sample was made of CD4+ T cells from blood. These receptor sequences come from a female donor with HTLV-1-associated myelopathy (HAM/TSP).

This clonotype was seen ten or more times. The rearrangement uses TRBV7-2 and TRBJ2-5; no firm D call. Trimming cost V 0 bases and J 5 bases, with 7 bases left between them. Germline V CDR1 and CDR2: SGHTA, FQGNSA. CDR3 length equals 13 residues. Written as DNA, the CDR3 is TGTGCCAGCAGCTTAGCGGTCGGGGAGACCCAGTACTTC. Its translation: CASSLAVGETQYF.

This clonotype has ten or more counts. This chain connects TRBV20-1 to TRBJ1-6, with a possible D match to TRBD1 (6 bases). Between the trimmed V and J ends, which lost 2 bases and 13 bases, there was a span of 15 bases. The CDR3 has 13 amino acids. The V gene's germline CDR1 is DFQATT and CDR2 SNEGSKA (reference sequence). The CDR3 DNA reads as TGCAGTGCTAGAAGGGACACCGCTACGCCCCTCCACTTT. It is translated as CSARRDTATPLHF.

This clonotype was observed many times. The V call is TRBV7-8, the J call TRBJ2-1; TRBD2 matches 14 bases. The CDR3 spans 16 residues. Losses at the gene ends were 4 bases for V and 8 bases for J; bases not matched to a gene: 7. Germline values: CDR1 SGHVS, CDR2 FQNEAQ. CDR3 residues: CASSSTGLAGDHEQFF. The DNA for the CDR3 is TGTGCCAGCAGCTCAACGGGACTAGCGGGAGATCATGAGCAGTTCTTC.

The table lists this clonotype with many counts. The CDR3 reads CASSLTGGQNNSPLHF. The CDR3 bases are TGTGCCAGCAGCCTAACAGGGGGTCAGAATAATTCACCCCTCCACTTT. The chain has TRBV4-2 and TRBJ1-6, with 8 bases fitting TRBD1. After removal of 4 bases from V and 5 bases from J, the junction contained 7 bases not matched to a gene. The CDR3 is 16 residues long. CDR1 and CDR2 (germline): LGHNA, YNFKEQ.

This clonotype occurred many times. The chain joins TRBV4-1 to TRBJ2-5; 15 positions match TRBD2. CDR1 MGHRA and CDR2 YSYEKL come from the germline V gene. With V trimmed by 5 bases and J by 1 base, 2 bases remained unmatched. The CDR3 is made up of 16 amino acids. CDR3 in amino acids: CASSKGLAGGQETQYF. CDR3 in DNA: TGCGCCAGCAGCAAGGGACTAGCGGGGGGCCAAGAGACCCAGTACTTC.

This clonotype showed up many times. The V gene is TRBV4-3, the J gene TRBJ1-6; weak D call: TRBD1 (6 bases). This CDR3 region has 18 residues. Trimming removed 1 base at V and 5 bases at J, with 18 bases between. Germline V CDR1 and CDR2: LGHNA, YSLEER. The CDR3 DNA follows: TGCGCCAGCAGCCAAGCGCGCAGGGGTTCCTATCATAATTCACCCCTCCACTTT. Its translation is CASSQARRGSYHNSPLHF.

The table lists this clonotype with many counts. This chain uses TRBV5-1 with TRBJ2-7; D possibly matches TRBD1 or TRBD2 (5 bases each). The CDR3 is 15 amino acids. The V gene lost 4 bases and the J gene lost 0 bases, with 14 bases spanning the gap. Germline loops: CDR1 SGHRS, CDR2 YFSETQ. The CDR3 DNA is TGCGCCAGCAGCCGGGACGGCTACAGCTCCTACGAGCAGTACTTC. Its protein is CASSRDGYSSYEQYF. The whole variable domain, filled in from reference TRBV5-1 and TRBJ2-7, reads KAGVTQTPRYLIKTRGQQVTLSCSPISGHRSVSWYQQTPGQGLQFLFEYFSETQRNKGNFPGRFSGRQFSNSRSEMNVSTLELGDSALYLCASSRDGYSSYEQYFGPGTRLTVT.

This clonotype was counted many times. CDR3 bases: TGCAGTGCTAGAGCTCCGGGGACCTACGAGCAGTACTTC. Protein: CSARAPGTYEQYF. This rearrangement joins TRBV20-1 to TRBJ2-7; maybe TRBD2 (5 bases). The CDR3 covers 13 residues. Germline loops: CDR1 DFQATT, CDR2 SNEGSKA (reference sequence). Deletions cut 1 base from V and 2 bases from J, with 9 bases between.

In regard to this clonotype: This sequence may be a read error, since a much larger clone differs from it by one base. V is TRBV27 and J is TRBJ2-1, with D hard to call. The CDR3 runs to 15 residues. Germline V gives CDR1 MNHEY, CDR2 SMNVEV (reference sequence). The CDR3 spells CASSLSEVSYNEQLF. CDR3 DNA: TGTGCCAGCAGTTTATCTGAGGTGTCCTACAATGAGCAGCTCTTC.

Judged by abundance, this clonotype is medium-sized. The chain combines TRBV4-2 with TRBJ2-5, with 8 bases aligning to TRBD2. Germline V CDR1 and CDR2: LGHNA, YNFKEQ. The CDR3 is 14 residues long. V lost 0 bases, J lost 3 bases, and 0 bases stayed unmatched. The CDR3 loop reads CASSQEGLEETQYF. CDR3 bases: TGTGCCAGCAGCCAAGAGGGACTAGAAGAGACCCAGTACTTC.

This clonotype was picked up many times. The CDR3 region is CSARTPGGSSQGQYF. CDR3 DNA: TGCAGTGCTAGGACCCCCGGCGGGAGTTCCCAAGGGCAGTACTTC. The gene calls are TRBV20-1 and TRBJ2-7; 7 nucleotides align to TRBD2. Looked up from germline, CDR1 is DFQATT and CDR2 is SNEGSKA (reference sequence). Losses at the gene ends were 3 bases for V and 9 bases for J; bases not matched to a gene: 17. There are 15 residues in the CDR3.

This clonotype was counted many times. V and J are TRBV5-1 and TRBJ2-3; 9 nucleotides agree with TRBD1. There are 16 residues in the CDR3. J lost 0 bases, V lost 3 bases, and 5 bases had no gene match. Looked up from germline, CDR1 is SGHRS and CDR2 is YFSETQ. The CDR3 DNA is TGCGCCAGCAGCTCGGCGACAGGGGGAAGCACAGATACGCAGTATTTT. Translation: CASSSATGGSTDTQYF.

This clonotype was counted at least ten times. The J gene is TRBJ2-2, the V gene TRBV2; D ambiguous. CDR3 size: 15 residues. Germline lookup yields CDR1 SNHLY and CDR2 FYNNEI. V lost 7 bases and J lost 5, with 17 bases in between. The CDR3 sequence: CASNVALAGTGELFF. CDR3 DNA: TGTGCCAGCAACGTAGCTTTGGCCGGAACCGGGGAGCTGTTTTTT. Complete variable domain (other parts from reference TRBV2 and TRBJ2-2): EPEVTQTPSHQVTQMGQEVILRCVPISNHLYFYWYRQILGQKVEFLVSFYNNEISEKSEIFDDQFSVERPDGSNFTLKIRSTKLEDSAMYFCASNVALAGTGELFFGEGSRLTVL.

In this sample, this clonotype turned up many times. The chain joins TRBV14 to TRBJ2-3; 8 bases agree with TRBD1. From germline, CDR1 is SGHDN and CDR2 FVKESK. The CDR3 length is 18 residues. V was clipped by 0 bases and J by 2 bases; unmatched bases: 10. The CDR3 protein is CASSQDWDRTKNTDTQYF. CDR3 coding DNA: TGTGCCAGCAGCCAAGACTGGGACAGGACGAAAAACACAGATACGCAGTATTTT.

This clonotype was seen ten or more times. CDR3 protein: CASSSTPLTGLNTEAFF. The CDR3, as DNA: TGTGCCAGCAGTTCAACACCCCTGACAGGGTTGAACACTGAAGCTTTCTTT. The V and J genes are TRBV12-3 or TRBV12-4 and TRBJ1-1; the match to TRBD1 covers 7 bases. Unmatched junction bases numbered 11, after V lost 4 bases and J lost 0 bases. The CDR3 loop spans 17 amino acids.

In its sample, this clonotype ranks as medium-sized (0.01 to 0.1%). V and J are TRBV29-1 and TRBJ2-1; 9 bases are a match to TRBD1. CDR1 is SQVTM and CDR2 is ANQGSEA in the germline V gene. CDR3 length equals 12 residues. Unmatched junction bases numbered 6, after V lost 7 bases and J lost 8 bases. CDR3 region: CSADTGGDEQFF. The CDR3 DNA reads TGCAGCGCAGACACAGGGGGCGATGAGCAGTTCTTC.

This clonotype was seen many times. The CDR3 protein is CASSLLAGRAGNSPLHF. CDR3 in DNA: TGTGCCAGCAGTTTACTTGCAGGGCGGGCCGGGAATTCACCCCTCCACTTT. This chain uses TRBV27 with TRBJ1-6, with a possible D match to TRBD1 (5 bases). The CDR3 totals 17 residues. Trimming took 2 bases from V and 7 from J, leaving 18 bases between them. CDR1 and CDR2 from the germline V gene are MNHEY and SMNVEV (reference sequence).

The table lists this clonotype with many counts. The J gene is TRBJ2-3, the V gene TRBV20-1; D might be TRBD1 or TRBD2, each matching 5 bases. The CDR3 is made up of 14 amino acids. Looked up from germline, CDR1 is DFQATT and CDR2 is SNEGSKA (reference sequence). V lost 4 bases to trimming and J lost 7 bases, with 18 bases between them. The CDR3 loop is CSANRPGMGHTQYF. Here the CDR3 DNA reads TGCAGTGCTAACAGACCGGGGATGGGGCATACGCAGTATTTT.